Sequencing of this T cell receptor beta chain was carried out in a study of OX40 agonist ivuxolimab in advanced cancers. At the level of the study: The patients got ivuxolimab, which is an agonistic anti-OX40 (CD134) antibody. Having had anti-PD-1, anti-PD-L1 or anti-CTLA-4 therapy before was allowed, and roughly 38% had some. The study, taken as a whole, reports: The study found that CD8+ T cells averaged more expanded clones than CD4+.

This clone showed up just once. Its antigen is currently unknown. V was shortened by 5 bases and J by 6 bases, with 20 bases between the two germline ends. The CDR3 is 16 residues long. In germline, CDR1 is LNHNV, CDR2 YYDKDF (reference sequence). Sequencing was performed with immunoSEQ multiplex PCR; in TCRdb, only in-frame clones are kept and a portion is missing. The sample shows 65,000 to 100,000 clones, around 85% of them seen only once. The receptor was derived from an adult with an advanced solid tumor such as melanoma, head and neck, liver or kidney cancer. V usage is TRBV15 and J usage is TRBJ2-1; D is uncertain. The sequencing used CD4+ or CD8+ T cells sorted from blood, collected in a trial of the OX40 agonist ivuxolimab. The DNA for the CDR3 is TGTGCCACCAGCGGTTGGGCAACTCCCCGACTCAATGAGCAGTTCTTC. It yields the protein CATSGWATPRLNEQFF. Full variable domain (remainder filled in from reference TRBV15 and TRBJ2-1): DAMVIQNPRYQVTQFGKPVTLSCSQTLNHNVMYWYQQKSSQAPKLLFHYYDKDFNNEADTPDNFQSRRPNTSFCFLDIRSPGLGDTAMYLCATSGWATPRLNEQFFGPGTRLTVL.